A single sample gave rise to the 24 T cell receptor beta chains below, sequenced in a study of shared clonotypes between healthy human individuals. Repertoires were generated with immunoSEQ multiplex PCR, while TCRdb's copy carries only in-frame clones and drops some. The sample has almost 750,000 clones, around 70% seen once. Sequenced sample: memory CD4+ T cells sorted from blood. Subset described: CD45RA-negative fraction. These receptors all stem from a woman in her 30s in good health.

The V and J genes are TRBV5-6 and TRBJ1-1, with 9 bases lining up with TRBD1. Unmatched junction bases numbered 2, after V lost 2 bases and J lost 6 bases. This CDR3 has 13 residues. Germline CDR1 is SGHDT and CDR2 is YYEEEE. As DNA, the CDR3 is TGTGCCAGCAGCTTAACAGGGGGCTCTGAAGCTTTCTTT. This translates into CASSLTGGSEAFF.

With regard to this clone: One base away lies a much larger clone, so this may be a sequencing read error. This chain uses TRBV6-6 with TRBJ2-5; D gene ambiguous. This CDR3 is built from 11 residues. Germline CDR1 is MNHNY and CDR2 is SVGAGI (reference sequence). V was clipped by 4 bases and J by 2 bases, with 2 bases between them. This chain's CDR3 is CASSFQETQYF. CDR3 bases: TGTGCCAGCAGTTTTCAAGAGACCCAGTACTTC.

The CDR3 spells CSVAVSGNTIYF. The CDR3 bases are TGCAGCGTTGCGGTTTCCGGAAACACCATATATTTT. The chain uses TRBV29-1 and TRBJ1-3, with unresolved D. The V and J ends lost 4 bases and 4 bases respectively, with 8 bases between them. CDR3 size: 12 residues. Germline CDR1 reads SQVTM; CDR2 reads ANQGSEA.

The table lists this clone with a count of one. This chain links TRBV19 with TRBJ2-2; D ambiguous. In germline, CDR1 is LNHDA, CDR2 SQIVND (reference sequence). This CDR3 has 14 amino acids. Trimming cost V 4 bases and J 4 bases, with 10 bases left between them. CDR3 DNA: TGTGCCAGTAGTAACCACTTGGTCACCGGGGAGCTGTTTTTT. Amino acids: CASSNHLVTGELFF.

In regard to this clone: Compared with germline, one end of the junction differs, possibly owing to a read error. The rearrangement joins TRBV7-9 to TRBJ2-1; TRBD2 matches at 7 bases. Germline-derived CDR1 and CDR2 are SEHNR and FQNEAQ (reference sequence). This CDR3 is built from 16 residues. As DNA, the CDR3 is TGTGCCAGCAGCTTCTGGAGCGGGAACTCCCACAATGAGCAGTTCTTC. Its protein product is CASSFWSGNSHNEQFF.

This clone has just a few counts. V is TRBV6-1 and J is TRBJ2-7; the match to TRBD1 covers 11 bases. Germline V gene data show CDR1 as MNHNS and CDR2 as SASEGT. The V gene end was trimmed by 7 bases and the J gene end by 3 bases; junction bases not matched to a gene: 8. CDR3 length: 15 amino acids. The CDR3 is CASTTEGTGGYEQYF. Here the CDR3 DNA reads TGTGCCAGCACCACCGAGGGGACAGGGGGCTACGAGCAGTACTTC.

A note on this clone: A much bigger clone sits one base away, suggesting this may be a read error. The J gene is TRBJ1-3, the V gene TRBV4-2; 10 bases fit TRBD1. The J segment lost 1 base and the V segment lost 3 bases, leaving 0 bases of the junction unmatched. Germline V gives CDR1 LGHNA, CDR2 YNFKEQ. The CDR3 runs 15 residues. CDR3 sequence (DNA): TGTGCCAGCAGCCAGGGACAGGGGTCTGGAAACACCATATATTTT. It is translated as CASSQGQGSGNTIYF.

This clone came up a few times. This chain connects TRBV7-6 to TRBJ2-7, with 9 bases matching TRBD1. From germline, CDR1 is SGHVS and CDR2 FNYEAQ. J was trimmed by 5 bases and V by 5 bases; bases with no gene match: 7. CDR3 size: 14 residues. As DNA, the CDR3 is TGTGCCAGCAGCCCTGGGACAGGGAACCACGAGCAGTACTTC. It is translated as CASSPGTGNHEQYF.

This chain uses TRBV23-1 with TRBJ2-3, with D hard to call. TRBV23-1 is sorted into the ORF group, with uncertain function. There are 16 residues in the CDR3. The V end was cut by 2 bases, the J end by 0 bases, with 12 bases between. The CDR3 nucleotides read TGCGCCAGCAGTCAACCAACTGGGATTAGCACAGATACGCAGTATTTT. Translation: CASSQPTGISTDTQYF.

Turning to this clone: A single base separates this from a much larger clone, so it may be a read error. Other DNA variants within this sample encode the same CDR3. The chain recombines TRBV18 with TRBJ2-3, with D uncertain. Trimming shortened V by 4 bases and J by 0 bases, and 5 bases separated the two germline ends. The length of the CDR3 is 13 residues. Germline loops: CDR1 KGHSH, CDR2 LQKENI. The chain's CDR3 is CASSRASTDTQYF. The CDR3 nucleotides read TGTGCCAGCTCACGGGCCAGCACAGATACGCAGTATTTT.

The chain has TRBV11-1 and TRBJ2-7; 11 bases align to TRBD1. Germline V gene lookup returns CDR1 SGHAT and CDR2 FQDESV (reference sequence). The CDR3 has 16 residues. Trimming took 0 bases from V and 1 from J; bases not matched to a gene: 2. As DNA, the CDR3 is TGTGCCAGCAGCTTAGCAGGGACAGGGGGATCCTACGAGCAGTACTTC. Translated, it gives CASSLAGTGGSYEQYF.

The V gene is TRBV2, the J gene TRBJ2-1; D is unresolved. V was trimmed by 5 bases and J by 5 bases, leaving 7 bases between them. Germline CDR1 reads SNHLY; CDR2 reads FYNNEI. The CDR3 length is 12 residues. CDR3 in amino acids: CASSPGHNEQFF. The CDR3 DNA reads as TGTGCCAGCAGTCCCGGTCACAATGAGCAGTTCTTC.

The J gene is TRBJ1-1, the V gene TRBV2, with a possible D match to TRBD1 (5 bases). Trimming removed 4 bases at V and 5 bases at J, with 17 bases between. This CDR3 spans 15 amino acids. Looked up from germline, CDR1 is SNHLY and CDR2 is FYNNEI. The CDR3 sequence is CASSGGGSWGTEAFF. DNA of the CDR3: TGTGCCAGCAGTGGAGGCGGCAGTTGGGGGACTGAAGCTTTCTTT.

The CDR3 region is CSVRGLENTDTQYF. CDR3 in DNA: TGCAGCGTGAGGGGACTCGAGAACACAGATACGCAGTATTTT. The chain carries TRBV29-1 and TRBJ2-3, with a tentative D call TRBD2 (6 bases). The CDR3 covers 14 residues. V lost 6 bases and J lost 2, with 15 bases in between. Germline CDR1 is SQVTM and CDR2 is ANQGSEA.

The CDR3 region is CASSFTQREGKFF. CDR3 sequence (DNA): TGTGCCAGCAGCTTTACCCAGCGGGAAGGGAAGTTCTTC. The chain employs TRBV5-6 and TRBJ2-1, with 7 nucleotides matching TRBD2. The V gene's germline CDR1 is SGHDT and CDR2 YYEEEE. The CDR3 contains 13 residues. With V trimmed by 2 bases and J by 14 bases, 10 bases remained unmatched.

V gene TRBV21-1 combines with J gene TRBJ2-1; the tabulated D call, TRBD1, remains unverified against the DNA. TRBV21-1 is reported as a pseudogene. CDR3 size: 14 residues. CDR3 nucleotide sequence: TGTGCCAGCAAAAAGGGGGTAGCAGGCAATGAGCAGTTCTTC. Translating it yields CASKKGVAGNEQFF.

This clone was observed a few times. The chain carries TRBV28 and TRBJ2-7, with 7 bases identical to TRBD2. Germline V gene sequence: CDR1 MDHEN, CDR2 SYDVKM. CDR3 size: 14 residues. V lost 4 bases to trimming and J lost 3 bases; unmatched junction nucleotides: 6. The chain's CDR3 is CASSSGRAIYEQYF. DNA of the CDR3: TGTGCCAGCAGTTCGGGGAGGGCCATCTACGAGCAGTACTTC.

This clone was counted only a few times. The J gene is TRBJ1-2, the V gene TRBV19, with 10 bases identical to TRBD1. Looked up from germline, CDR1 is LNHDA and CDR2 is SQIVND (reference sequence). This CDR3 region has 13 residues. V lost 7 bases and J lost 7; bases outside the gene matches: 6. CDR3 DNA sequence: TGTGCCAGTATCGGACAGGGGGTAGTTGGCTACACCTTC. This gives the protein CASIGQGVVGYTF.

In its sample, this clone was seen once. The rearrangement joins TRBV10-3 to TRBJ2-7; TRBD1 might be the D (5 bases). With 0 bases removed from V and 2 bases from J, the gap between germline ends came to 11 bases. This CDR3 contains 15 residues. Looked up from germline, CDR1 is ENHRY and CDR2 is SYGVKD. DNA of the CDR3: TGTGCCATCAGTGAGTCGGTGGACATACCCTACGAGCAGTACTTC. As protein: CAISESVDIPYEQYF.

The chain links TRBV2 to TRBJ1-1; no firm D call. Between the trimmed V and J ends, which lost 2 bases and 0 bases, there was a span of 7 bases. CDR1 SNHLY and CDR2 FYNNEI come from the germline V gene. There are 14 residues in the CDR3. The CDR3 DNA sequence: TGTGCCAGCAGTGAATGGGAGGTGAACACTGAAGCTTTCTTT. Translation gives CASSEWEVNTEAFF.

The rearrangement uses TRBV7-6 and TRBJ1-1; TRBD1 is a possible D gene (6 bases). Trimming pared 8 bases from V and 1 base from J, leaving 17 bases between. The length of the CDR3 is 15 residues. The germline V gene has CDR1 SGHVS and CDR2 FNYEAQ. The CDR3 coding sequence is TGTGCCAGCCAATCGGGGGGCGTCCGGAACACTGAAGCTTTCTTT. This translates into CASQSGGVRNTEAFF.

The chain combines TRBV6-6 with TRBJ2-7, with a tentative D call TRBD2 (6 bases). Germline assignment: CDR1 MNHNY and CDR2 SVGAGI (reference sequence). There are 15 residues in the CDR3. The V gene lost 5 bases and the J gene lost 5 bases, with 19 bases spanning the gap. As DNA, the CDR3 is TGTGCCAGCAGTGCAACAGGACCTGGGACTCACGAGCAGTACTTC. Protein sequence: CASSATGPGTHEQYF.

J is TRBJ1-2 and V is TRBV19; no clear D gene. Germline CDR1 is LNHDA and CDR2 is SQIVND (reference sequence). V was pared by 4 bases and J by 6 bases, with 21 bases between. CDR3 length: 16 amino acids. The CDR3 DNA is TGTGCCAGTAGTACCCAAGGAAGAGGCACGGACGATGGCTACACCTTC. Its translation: CASSTQGRGTDDGYTF.

Written as DNA, the CDR3 is TGCGCCAGCAGTGAAGGTCGGAACACTGAAGCTTTCTTT. This gives the protein CASSEGRNTEAFF. This chain uses TRBV10-1 with TRBJ1-1; the D is unclear. The CDR3 consists of 13 residues. CDR1 and CDR2 from the germline V gene are WNHNN and SYGVQD (reference sequence). V lost 3 bases and J lost 1, with 6 bases in between.